This record covers a single TCR beta chain. Its specificity is unknown. The data belong to a study of blood T cells in healthy people across ages. Study conclusions and caveats: Both naive CD4+ cell counts and diversity were greater in long-lived donors than in aged donors.

It was with a sample-barcoded 5' primer and a J-beta primer mix that a second PCR of roughly 7 to 12 cycles was run. Via MiXCR, TCRdb re-called the 5' RACE reads, giving one row per CDR3 protein. Here the sample spans roughly 1,500,000 distinct CDR3 sequences, 30% to 35% being singletons. This CDR3 is built from 15 residues. J gave up 7 bases and V 6 bases, and 11 bases lay outside the gene matches. CDR1 is DFQATT, CDR2 SNEGSKA, per germline (reference sequence). V usage is TRBV20-1 and J usage is TRBJ2-2; 10 nucleotides agree with TRBD2. The sequence was obtained from a woman in her 30s in good health. The sequenced material came from blood. DNA of the CDR3: TGCAGTGCCCAACTAGCGGGGACAACTTACGGGGAGCTGTTTTTT. This gives the protein CSAQLAGTTYGELFF.